The 22 T cell receptor beta chains below all came from one sample that was sequenced in a study of OX40 agonist ivuxolimab in advanced cancers. Clones were read by immunoSEQ multiplex PCR, and TCRdb kept only the in-frame ones, dropping some. The table includes roughly 61,000 clones, over 70% detected once. The starting material was CD4+ or CD8+ T cells sorted from blood, obtained in a trial of the OX40 agonist ivuxolimab. These receptors were collected from an adult with an advanced solid tumor such as melanoma, head and neck, liver or kidney cancer.

This clone has just one count. The chain combines TRBV9 with TRBJ2-1, with 8 nucleotides matching TRBD1. J gave up 2 bases and V 0 bases, and 10 bases lay outside the gene matches. This CDR3 has 18 amino acids. Germline V gives CDR1 SGDLS, CDR2 YYNGEE. CDR3 sequence (DNA): TGTGCCAGCAGCGTAGGGGATGGAGGACAGGGACCCTACAATGAGCAGTTCTTC. Translated: CASSVGDGGQGPYNEQFF.

The chain combines TRBV7-2 with TRBJ1-2; D might be TRBD1 (6 bases). V was pared by 5 bases and J by 2 bases, with 9 bases between. Germline V gene sequence: CDR1 SGHTA, CDR2 FQGNSA. The CDR3 runs 13 residues. The CDR3 region is CASSQGTNYGYTF. In DNA form, the CDR3 reads TGTGCCAGCAGCCAGGGGACAAACTATGGCTACACCTTC.

V usage is TRBV28 and J usage is TRBJ1-2; 12 bases are shared with TRBD1. The germline CDR1 and CDR2 sequences are MDHEN and SYDVKM. This CDR3 comprises 13 residues. Unmatched junction bases numbered 6, after V lost 10 bases and J lost 6 bases. The CDR3 sequence is CATGTGGADGYTF. For the CDR3, the DNA is TGTGCCACCGGGACAGGGGGCGCGGATGGCTACACCTTC.

This chain uses TRBV18 with TRBJ2-2; D possibly matches TRBD1 or TRBD2 (5 bases each). Germline CDR1 KGHSH, CDR2 LQKENI. The CDR3 totals 18 residues. The V gene lost 3 bases and the J gene lost 0 bases, with 17 bases spanning the gap. The CDR3 sequence: CASSPIMAGTANTGELFF. The CDR3 coding sequence is TGTGCCAGCTCACCGATCATGGCCGGGACCGCGAACACCGGGGAGCTGTTTTTT. Full variable domain (rest looked up from reference TRBV18 and TRBJ2-2): NAGVMQNPRHLVRRRGQEARLRCSPMKGHSHVYWYRQLPEEGLKFMVYLQKENIIDESGMPKERFSAEFPKEGPSILRIQQVVRGDSAAYFCASSPIMAGTANTGELFFGEGSRLTVL.

The chain carries TRBV6-6 and TRBJ2-5; no clear D. V gave up 6 bases and J gave up 4 bases, with 12 bases separating them. CDR1 and CDR2 (germline): MNHNY, SVGAGI (reference sequence). CDR3 length: 13 residues. In DNA form, the CDR3 reads TGTGCCAGCAGCTGGCGGCGCGGAGAGACCCAGTACTTC. Amino acids: CASSWRRGETQYF.

This chain connects TRBV6-1 to TRBJ1-5; 7 bases are shared with TRBD1. V trimming: 6 bases; J trimming: 2 bases; junction bases outside the gene matches: 4. Germline V gene sequence: CDR1 MNHNS, CDR2 SASEGT. This CDR3 is 14 amino acids long. CDR3 coding DNA: TGTGCCAGCAGATCTACAGGGGGCAATCAGCCCCAGCATTTT. It yields the protein CASRSTGGNQPQHF.

The J gene is TRBJ1-1, the V gene TRBV6-1, with D perhaps matching TRBD1 (5 bases). Trimming took 6 bases from V and 8 from J, leaving 16 bases between them. The CDR3 length is 13 residues. Germline assignment: CDR1 MNHNS and CDR2 SASEGT. The CDR3 loop is CASRPSGFLEAFF. The DNA of the CDR3 is TGTGCCAGCAGGCCCTCAGGGTTTCTCGAAGCTTTCTTT.

J is TRBJ1-1 and V is TRBV7-8; 8 positions agree with TRBD1. This CDR3 is built from 16 residues. The V gene end was trimmed by 5 bases and the J gene end by 0 bases; junction bases not matched to a gene: 8. Germline-derived CDR1 and CDR2 are SGHVS and FQNEAQ. The CDR3 DNA reads as TGTGCCAGCAGCGCAATGCAGGGACAGGTGAACACTGAAGCTTTCTTT. Its protein is CASSAMQGQVNTEAFF.

This clone was found once. The chain has TRBV6-5 and TRBJ2-3, with 12 bases matching TRBD2. This CDR3 comprises 14 residues. The V gene end was trimmed by 6 bases and the J gene end by 7 bases; junction bases not matched to a gene: 5. Germline V gene sequence: CDR1 MNHEY, CDR2 SVGAGI. The CDR3 here is CASRRLAGVHTQYF. The CDR3 region has the DNA TGTGCCAGCAGGAGACTAGCGGGAGTTCATACGCAGTATTTT.

The V and J genes are TRBV5-1 and TRBJ2-1, with TRBD1 as a possible D gene (5 bases). V was pared by 1 base and J by 6 bases, with 14 bases between. Germline V gives CDR1 SGHRS, CDR2 YFSETQ. The CDR3 has 15 amino acids. In nucleotides, the CDR3 is TGCGCCAGCAGCTTGATGGCAGGGATGGGCAATGAGCAGTTCTTC. Its protein is CASSLMAGMGNEQFF. The variable domain in full, with the rest retrieved from reference TRBV5-1 and TRBJ2-1, is KAGVTQTPRYLIKTRGQQVTLSCSPISGHRSVSWYQQTPGQGLQFLFEYFSETQRNKGNFPGRFSGRQFSNSRSEMNVSTLELGDSALYLCASSLMAGMGNEQFFGPGTRLTVL.

Only one count was recorded for this clone. The V and J genes are TRBV19 and TRBJ2-3; 9 nucleotides line up with TRBD1. V was clipped by 4 bases and J by 1 base; unmatched bases: 3. The CDR3 totals 15 residues. Germline V lookup: CDR1 LNHDA, CDR2 SQIVND (reference sequence). The CDR3 here is CASSRGQGGTDTQYF. The CDR3 nucleotides are TGTGCCAGTAGTAGGGGACAGGGAGGCACAGATACGCAGTATTTT. The variable domain in full, completed from reference TRBV19 and TRBJ2-3, reads DGGITQSPKYLFRKEGQNVTLSCEQNLNHDAMYWYRQDPGQGLRLIYYSQIVNDFQKGDIAEGYSVSREKKESFPLTVTSAQKNPTAFYLCASSRGQGGTDTQYFGPGTRLTVL.

V is TRBV7-2 and J is TRBJ2-2, with a tentative D call TRBD2 (6 bases). The ends were cut back, 0 bases at V and 7 bases at J, with 9 bases in the middle. Germline CDR1 reads SGHTA; CDR2 reads FQGNSA. The CDR3 runs 14 residues. The CDR3 region is CASSLAGGFGELFF. CDR3 in DNA: TGTGCCAGCAGCTTAGCGGGAGGTTTCGGGGAGCTGTTTTTT.

The genes are TRBV7-8 and TRBJ2-5; D is undetermined. Germline V gene lookup returns CDR1 SGHVS and CDR2 FQNEAQ. CDR3 length equals 17 residues. The V gene lost 5 bases and the J gene lost 3 bases, with 22 bases spanning the gap. The CDR3 DNA reads as TGTGCCAGCAGCCCAGCCTCGACGACTGCGCTGGAAGAGACCCAGTACTTC. Protein sequence: CASSPASTTALEETQYF.

This clone has a single count. The rearrangement joins TRBV28 to TRBJ2-1; TRBD2 matches 11 bases. The CDR3 is 16 amino acids. Germline trimming cut 5 bases from V and 7 bases from J; bases unmatched to any gene: 10. The germline gives CDR1 MDHEN, CDR2 SYDVKM. This CDR3 reads CASSLLAGGGRNEQFF. In DNA form, the CDR3 reads TGTGCCAGCAGTCTCCTAGCGGGAGGCGGACGGAATGAGCAGTTCTTC. The full variable domain, its missing parts supplied by reference TRBV28 and TRBJ2-1, is DVKVTQSSRYLVKRTGEKVFLECVQDMDHENMFWYRQDPGLGLRLIYFSYDVKMKEKGDIPEGYSVSREKKERFSLILESASTNQTSMYLCASSLLAGGGRNEQFFGPGTRLTVL.

V usage is TRBV2 and J usage is TRBJ2-1, with D uncertain. The CDR3 covers 14 residues. With 8 bases removed from V and 4 bases from J, the gap between germline ends came to 15 bases. CDR1 SNHLY and CDR2 FYNNEI come from the germline V gene. The CDR3 sequence: CASCLGPGYNEQFF. CDR3 nucleotides: TGTGCCAGCTGCCTCGGCCCTGGGTACAATGAGCAGTTCTTC. The full variable domain, completed using reference TRBV2 and TRBJ2-1, is EPEVTQTPSHQVTQMGQEVILRCVPISNHLYFYWYRQILGQKVEFLVSFYNNEISEKSEIFDDQFSVERPDGSNFTLKIRSTKLEDSAMYFCASCLGPGYNEQFFGPGTRLTVL.

The rearrangement uses TRBV28 and TRBJ2-5, with D unresolved. Germline-derived CDR1 and CDR2 are MDHEN and SYDVKM. The V end lost 2 bases, the J end lost 2 bases, and 9 bases lay between the germline ends. The CDR3 extends over 14 amino acids. The CDR3 DNA reads as TGTGCCAGCAGTTTACCACCCCCTCAAGAGACCCAGTACTTC. Translation gives CASSLPPPQETQYF. Full variable domain (rest looked up from reference TRBV28 and TRBJ2-5): DVKVTQSSRYLVKRTGEKVFLECVQDMDHENMFWYRQDPGLGLRLIYFSYDVKMKEKGDIPEGYSVSREKKERFSLILESASTNQTSMYLCASSLPPPQETQYFGPGTRLLVL.

The chain couples TRBV5-6 to TRBJ2-7; 9 bases match TRBD1. This CDR3 spans 13 amino acids. With V trimmed by 7 bases and J by 5 bases, 7 bases remained unmatched. Germline-derived CDR1 and CDR2 are SGHDT and YYEEEE. The CDR3 here is CASGGTGRNEQYF. The CDR3 DNA is TGTGCCAGCGGGGGGACAGGGAGAAACGAGCAGTACTTC.

The chain combines TRBV7-6 with TRBJ2-3, with 10 bases that match TRBD1. This CDR3 has 16 residues. CDR1 and CDR2 (germline): SGHVS, FNYEAQ. The junction had 4 bases not matched to a gene; V was cut back by 3 bases and J by 1 base. The CDR3 DNA sequence: TGTGCCAGCAGCTTGGGACAGGGGTTTGGCACAGATACGCAGTATTTT. Its protein is CASSLGQGFGTDTQYF.

The genes are TRBV6-5 and TRBJ1-3; D is unclear. The CDR3 consists of 14 residues. Trimming left V 6 bases short and J 6 bases short, with 15 bases between. Looked up from germline, CDR1 is MNHEY and CDR2 is SVGAGI. Written as DNA, the CDR3 is TGTGCCAGCAGCACCACGTACGCGGAAAACACCATATATTTT. Its protein is CASSTTYAENTIYF.

This rearrangement joins TRBV6-4 to TRBJ2-3; D perhaps matches TRBD1 (5 bases). This CDR3 is built from 14 residues. Germline CDR1 and CDR2: MRHNA and SNTAGT. V lost 2 bases and J lost 6, with 12 bases in between. CDR3 in amino acids: CASSDQGELDTQYF. In DNA, the CDR3 is TGTGCCAGCAGTGACCAGGGTGAGCTCGATACGCAGTATTTT.

J is TRBJ2-3 and V is TRBV9, with unresolved D. Trimming took 3 bases from V and 6 from J, leaving 8 bases between them. Germline CDR1 SGDLS, CDR2 YYNGEE. CDR3 size: 12 residues. The CDR3 protein is CASSAIEDTQYF. CDR3 in DNA: TGTGCCAGCAGCGCCATCGAGGATACGCAGTATTTT.

This clone appeared once. The J gene is TRBJ2-3, the V gene TRBV6-5; D is perhaps TRBD1 or TRBD2 (6 bases each). V shed 7 bases and J shed 8 bases, with 16 bases lying between them. CDR1 MNHEY and CDR2 SVGAGI come from the germline V gene. The CDR3 is made up of 13 amino acids. For the CDR3, the DNA is TGTGCCAGCATGCCAGGAGGGACACCTACGCAGTATTTT. Encoded protein: CASMPGGTPTQYF.